The next 25 T cell receptor beta chains were all read from a single sample in a study of cytotoxic CD8 clonotypes in ibrutinib-treated CLL. Profiling relied on immunoSEQ multiplex PCR, and the TCRdb table lists in-frame clones only, not all of them. The sample has approximately 53,000 clones; over 80% are singletons. The starting material was PBMCs, obtained after 24 months of ibrutinib treatment. These receptor sequences come from a human donor with chronic lymphocytic leukemia.

This clone was recorded only once. This chain uses TRBV29-1 with TRBJ2-3; 7 nucleotides line up with TRBD1. CDR3 length: 15 residues. Germline V gene data show CDR1 as SQVTM and CDR2 as ANQGSEA. After removal of 6 bases from V and 0 bases from J, the junction contained 9 bases not matched to a gene. The CDR3 sequence is CSVSQRTGSTDTQYF. The CDR3 DNA follows: TGCAGCGTCTCCCAGCGGACAGGTAGCACAGATACGCAGTATTTT.

V and J are TRBV27 and TRBJ2-1; 11 bases are a match to TRBD2. Germline-derived CDR1 and CDR2 are MNHEY and SMNVEV (reference sequence). With V trimmed by 1 base and J by 8 bases, 4 bases remained unmatched. This CDR3 region has 15 residues. CDR3 amino acids: CASSLLAGGSDEQFF. CDR3 bases: TGTGCCAGCAGTTTATTAGCGGGAGGGTCGGATGAGCAGTTCTTC.

The chain employs TRBV18 and TRBJ1-1; TRBD1 agrees at 7 bases. The CDR3 is 15 amino acids. CDR1 and CDR2 from the germline V gene are KGHSH and LQKENI. Unmatched junction bases numbered 8, after V lost 3 bases and J lost 4 bases. DNA of the CDR3: TGTGCCAGCTCACCGAAGACAGGGTTAGCCACTGAAGCTTTCTTT. Its translation is CASSPKTGLATEAFF.

The chain recombines TRBV5-1 with TRBJ2-7; 15 bases match TRBD2. The CDR3 is made up of 18 amino acids. Losses at the gene ends were 4 bases for V and 0 bases for J; bases not matched to a gene: 8. Germline CDR1 is SGHRS and CDR2 is YFSETQ. CDR3 loop: CASSGGLAGGGHSYEQYF. The DNA for the CDR3 is TGCGCCAGCAGCGGTGGACTAGCGGGAGGGGGCCACTCCTACGAGCAGTACTTC. Full variable domain (outside the CDR3, taken from reference TRBV5-1 and TRBJ2-7): KAGVTQTPRYLIKTRGQQVTLSCSPISGHRSVSWYQQTPGQGLQFLFEYFSETQRNKGNFPGRFSGRQFSNSRSEMNVSTLELGDSALYLCASSGGLAGGGHSYEQYFGPGTRLTVT.

This chain joins TRBV30 and TRBJ2-5, with D possibly called TRBD1 or TRBD2 (5 bases each). The CDR3 is 15 residues long. Germline V gene lookup returns CDR1 GTSNPN and CDR2 SVGIG (reference sequence). V was cut by 2 bases and J by 7 bases, with 20 bases left in between. CDR3 sequence: CAWSTPGTSLRTQYF. The CDR3 DNA follows: TGTGCCTGGAGTACACCCGGGACCTCCCTCCGGACCCAGTACTTC.

This rearrangement joins TRBV2 to TRBJ1-1; no definite D call. Per germline, CDR1 SNHLY and CDR2 FYNNEI. V was trimmed by 2 bases and J by 5 bases, leaving 3 bases between them. The CDR3 runs 11 residues. As DNA, the CDR3 is TGTGCCAGCAGTGAACCGACTGAAGCTTTCTTT. Protein: CASSEPTEAFF. The whole variable domain, filled in from reference TRBV2 and TRBJ1-1, reads EPEVTQTPSHQVTQMGQEVILRCVPISNHLYFYWYRQILGQKVEFLVSFYNNEISEKSEIFDDQFSVERPDGSNFTLKIRSTKLEDSAMYFCASSEPTEAFFGQGTRLTVV.

This clone was seen once. The chain links TRBV2 to TRBJ2-5; 8 bases map to TRBD2. This CDR3 is 15 amino acids long. Germline lookup yields CDR1 SNHLY and CDR2 FYNNEI. Trimming at V came to 6 bases and at J to 1 base, leaving 7 bases not matched to a gene. This CDR3 is CASSLTGTSQETQYF. In nucleotides, the CDR3 is TGTGCCAGCAGCCTTACCGGGACTAGCCAAGAGACCCAGTACTTC.

The chain combines TRBV21-1 with TRBJ2-5; the table's TRBD2 call for D was not verified on the DNA. TRBV21-1 is a known pseudogene. This CDR3 has 14 residues. CDR3 protein: CASLAGGDQETQYF. The CDR3 DNA reads as TGTGCCAGCTTAGCGGGAGGGGACCAAGAGACCCAGTACTTC.

The rearrangement joins TRBV7-9 to TRBJ1-5; D is perhaps TRBD1 (5 bases). This CDR3 has 13 residues. The germline CDR1 and CDR2 sequences are SEHNR and FQNEAQ (reference sequence). Between the trimmed V and J ends, which lost 3 bases and 4 bases, there was a span of 7 bases. CDR3 nucleotides: TGTGCCAGCAGCTTCTCAGGGAATCAGCCCCAGCATTTT. The encoded protein is CASSFSGNQPQHF.

The rearrangement links TRBV5-4 to TRBJ2-1, with D possibly TRBD2 on 6 matching bases. The CDR3 extends over 14 amino acids. V lost 4 bases to trimming and J lost 7 bases, with 15 bases between them. CDR1 SGHNT and CDR2 YYREEE come from the germline V gene (reference sequence). CDR3 amino acids: CASSPNPSENEQFF. In DNA, the CDR3 is TGTGCCAGCAGCCCCAATCCTAGCGAGAATGAGCAGTTCTTC.

The V call is TRBV7-3, the J call TRBJ2-1; TRBD1 might be the D (6 bases). The germline V and J ends were trimmed by 2 bases and 9 bases, with 11 bases remaining between them. Germline V gene lookup returns CDR1 SGHTA and CDR2 FQGTGA. This CDR3 is 13 amino acids long. CDR3 sequence: CASSLERRGEQFF. DNA for the CDR3: TGTGCCAGCAGCTTAGAGCGCAGGGGTGAGCAGTTCTTC. Together with reference TRBV7-3 and TRBJ2-1, the CDR3 gives the full variable domain: GAGVSQTPSNKVTEKGKYVELRCDPISGHTALYWYRQSLGQGPEFLIYFQGTGAADDSGLPNDRFFAVRPEGSVSTLKIQRTERGDSAVYLCASSLERRGEQFFGPGTRLTVL.

V and J are TRBV28 and TRBJ2-7; a weak D match, TRBD2 (6 bases). Deletions cut 3 bases from V and 3 bases from J, with 12 bases between. CDR3 length equals 14 residues. Germline loops: CDR1 MDHEN, CDR2 SYDVKM. The DNA of the CDR3 is TGTGCCAGCAGTTTGGAGGGGAGGATCTACGAGCAGTACTTC. Translated: CASSLEGRIYEQYF.

The chain links TRBV28 to TRBJ2-5; weak D call: TRBD2 (5 bases). The CDR3 is 15 amino acids. Trimming cost V 5 bases and J 3 bases, with 16 bases left between them. Germline V gene lookup returns CDR1 MDHEN and CDR2 SYDVKM. In DNA, the CDR3 is TGTGCCAGCAGTACCAGGAGACTATTCGAAGAGACCCAGTACTTC. This sequence encodes CASSTRRLFEETQYF.

The chain links TRBV10-1 to TRBJ1-3; maybe TRBD1 (6 bases). The CDR3 is 15 residues long. Germline lookup yields CDR1 WNHNN and CDR2 SYGVQD (reference sequence). V gave up 3 bases and J gave up 3 bases, with 12 bases separating them. CDR3 region: CASSDGGADGNTIYF. The CDR3 DNA follows: TGCGCCAGCAGTGACGGGGGCGCAGATGGAAACACCATATATTTT.

V gene TRBV5-1 combines with J gene TRBJ2-7; a possible D gene is TRBD1 (5 bases). The germline CDR1 and CDR2 sequences are SGHRS and YFSETQ. Deletions cut 5 bases from V and 5 bases from J, with 11 bases between. The CDR3 is made up of 12 amino acids. CDR3 DNA sequence: TGCGCCAGCAGGGGGCCTGGCGACGAGCAGTACTTC. It encodes CASRGPGDEQYF.

The chain employs TRBV6-1 and TRBJ2-1; 11 nucleotides line up with TRBD2. The CDR3 loop spans 20 amino acids. Germline lookup yields CDR1 MNHNS and CDR2 SASEGT. Unmatched junction bases numbered 17, after V lost 3 bases and J lost 4 bases. CDR3 bases: TGTGCCAGCAGTGAGACGGGACTAGCGGCGCCGTCACGAATTTACAATGAGCAGTTCTTC. Amino acid sequence: CASSETGLAAPSRIYNEQFF.

The rearrangement joins TRBV11-2 to TRBJ2-2; 8 bases map to TRBD2. The ends lost 6 bases at V and 4 bases at J; junction bases unmatched: 10. Germline V gives CDR1 SGHAT, CDR2 FQNNGV. The CDR3 spans 16 residues. CDR3 loop: CASRKGLAGSTGELFF. CDR3 in DNA: TGTGCCAGCAGAAAGGGGCTAGCGGGTAGCACCGGGGAGCTGTTTTTT.

The chain has TRBV19 and TRBJ1-2, with D possibly TRBD1 on 5 matching bases. Germline CDR1 reads LNHDA; CDR2 reads SQIVND (reference sequence). V lost 3 bases to trimming and J lost 3 bases, with 17 bases between them. The CDR3 loop spans 16 amino acids. The CDR3 protein is CASSIRMGEGYYGYTF. The DNA for the CDR3 is TGTGCCAGTAGTATTCGAATGGGGGAGGGGTACTATGGCTACACCTTC.

The chain uses TRBV2 and TRBJ2-1, with a weak D call TRBD2 (6 bases). Trimming pared 2 bases from V and 5 bases from J, leaving 10 bases between. The V gene's germline CDR1 is SNHLY and CDR2 FYNNEI. The CDR3 has 14 residues. CDR3 sequence: CASSERLANNEQFF. DNA of the CDR3: TGTGCCAGCAGTGAACGTCTAGCGAACAATGAGCAGTTCTTC.

V is TRBV9 and J is TRBJ2-7, with D perhaps TRBD1 (6 bases). This CDR3 is 14 amino acids long. Germline CDR1 is SGDLS and CDR2 is YYNGEE. V lost 4 bases and J lost 6, with 17 bases in between. CDR3 protein: CASSPDSWRGEQYF. Written as DNA, the CDR3 is TGTGCCAGCAGCCCGGACAGTTGGCGTGGCGAGCAGTACTTC.

The chain couples TRBV10-3 to TRBJ2-2; 11 bases match TRBD1. V shed 6 bases, J shed 4 bases, and the junction held 10 bases outside the gene matches. CDR1 ENHRY and CDR2 SYGVKD come from the germline V gene. This CDR3 is built from 17 residues. CDR3 nucleotide sequence: TGTGCCATCAGAGGACAGGGGGCGCGAACCTCCACCGGGGAGCTGTTTTTT. This codes for CAIRGQGARTSTGELFF.

V gene TRBV4-2 combines with J gene TRBJ2-7; TRBD2 matches at 12 bases. Germline V gene sequence: CDR1 LGHNA, CDR2 YNFKEQ. The trim removed 5 bases at V and 7 bases at J, leaving 6 bases unmatched. The CDR3 spans 14 residues. The CDR3 nucleotides are TGTGCCAGCAGCGTGACTAGCGGGAGAGAAGAGCAGTACTTC. It is translated as CASSVTSGREEQYF.

The CDR3 here is CASSQQGGTEKLFF. The CDR3 DNA is TGTGCCAGCAGTCAACAGGGGGGAACTGAAAAACTGTTTTTT. The genes are TRBV6-5 and TRBJ1-4, with TRBD1 matching over 8 bases. This CDR3 is built from 14 residues. Germline V gene data show CDR1 as MNHEY and CDR2 as SVGAGI. Unmatched junction bases numbered 6, after V lost 5 bases and J lost 7 bases.

This chain uses TRBV19 with TRBJ2-1; 9 bases are shared with TRBD1. V lost 4 bases, J lost 8 bases, and 6 bases stayed unmatched. Germline V CDR1 and CDR2: LNHDA, SQIVND (reference sequence). The length of the CDR3 is 14 residues. The CDR3 DNA reads TGTGCCAGTAGTACCGGGACAGGGTGGTATGAGCAGTTCTTC. The encoded protein is CASSTGTGWYEQFF.

This chain joins TRBV6-5 and TRBJ1-1; D is ambiguous. This CDR3 has 13 amino acids. Germline lookup yields CDR1 MNHEY and CDR2 SVGAGI. Trimming removed 7 bases at V and 4 bases at J, with 13 bases between. CDR3 DNA sequence: TGTGCCAGCAAGGGTAGGGAGGCCACTGAAGCTTTCTTT. Translating it yields CASKGREATEAFF.